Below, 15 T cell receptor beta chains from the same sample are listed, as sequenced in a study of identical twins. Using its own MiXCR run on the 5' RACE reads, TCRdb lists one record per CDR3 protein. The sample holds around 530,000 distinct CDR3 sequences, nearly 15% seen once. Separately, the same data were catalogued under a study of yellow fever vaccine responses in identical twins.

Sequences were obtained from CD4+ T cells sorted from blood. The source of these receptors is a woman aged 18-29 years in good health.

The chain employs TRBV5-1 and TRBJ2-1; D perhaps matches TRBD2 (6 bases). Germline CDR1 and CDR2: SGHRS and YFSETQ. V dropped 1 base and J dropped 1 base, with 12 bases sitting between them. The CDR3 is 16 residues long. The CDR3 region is CASSLSGRQSYNEQFF. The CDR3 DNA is TGCGCCAGCAGCTTGAGTGGGAGGCAGTCCTACAATGAGCAGTTCTTC.

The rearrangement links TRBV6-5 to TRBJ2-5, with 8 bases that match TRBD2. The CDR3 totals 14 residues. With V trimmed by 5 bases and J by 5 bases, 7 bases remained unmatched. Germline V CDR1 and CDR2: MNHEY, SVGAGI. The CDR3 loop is CASSVSGSGETQYF. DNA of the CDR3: TGTGCCAGCAGTGTGAGCGGGAGCGGGGAGACCCAGTACTTC.

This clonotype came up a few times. The CDR3: CSVRRGLYNEQFF. The CDR3 nucleotides are TGCAGCGTTCGACGGGGGCTATACAATGAGCAGTTCTTC. The genes are TRBV29-1 and TRBJ2-1; D may match TRBD1 or TRBD2 (6 bases each). Trimming removed 5 bases from V and 4 bases from J, with 12 bases in between. This CDR3 has 13 residues. Looked up from germline, CDR1 is SQVTM and CDR2 is ANQGSEA.

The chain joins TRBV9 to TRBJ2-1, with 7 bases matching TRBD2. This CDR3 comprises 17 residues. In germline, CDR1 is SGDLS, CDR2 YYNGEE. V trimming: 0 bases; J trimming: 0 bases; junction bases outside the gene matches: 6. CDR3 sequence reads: CASSVGGSGPSYNEQFF. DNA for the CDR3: TGTGCCAGCAGCGTAGGCGGTAGCGGGCCCTCCTACAATGAGCAGTTCTTC.

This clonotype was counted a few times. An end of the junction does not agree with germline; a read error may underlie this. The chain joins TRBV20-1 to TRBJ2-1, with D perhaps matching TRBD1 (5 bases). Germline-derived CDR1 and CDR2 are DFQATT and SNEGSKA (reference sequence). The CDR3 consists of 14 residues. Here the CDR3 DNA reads TGCAGTGCCAAGGACAAGGCCTCCCACAATGAGCAGTTCTTC. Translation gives CSAKDKASHNEQFF.

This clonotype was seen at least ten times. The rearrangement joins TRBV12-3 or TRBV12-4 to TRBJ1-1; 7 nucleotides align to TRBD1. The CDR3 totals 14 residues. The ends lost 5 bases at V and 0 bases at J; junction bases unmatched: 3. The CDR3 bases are TGTGCCAGCAGTGACAGGGATTTGAACACTGAAGCTTTCTTT. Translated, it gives CASSDRDLNTEAFF.

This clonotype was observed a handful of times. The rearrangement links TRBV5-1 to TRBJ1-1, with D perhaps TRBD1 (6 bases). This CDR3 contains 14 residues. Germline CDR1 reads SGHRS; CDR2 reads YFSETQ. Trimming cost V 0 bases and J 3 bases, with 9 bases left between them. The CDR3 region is CASSLGYRDTEAFF. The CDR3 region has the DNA TGCGCCAGCAGCTTGGGGTACAGGGACACTGAAGCTTTCTTT. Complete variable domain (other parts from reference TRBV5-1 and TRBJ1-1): KAGVTQTPRYLIKTRGQQVTLSCSPISGHRSVSWYQQTPGQGLQFLFEYFSETQRNKGNFPGRFSGRQFSNSRSEMNVSTLELGDSALYLCASSLGYRDTEAFFGQGTRLTVV.

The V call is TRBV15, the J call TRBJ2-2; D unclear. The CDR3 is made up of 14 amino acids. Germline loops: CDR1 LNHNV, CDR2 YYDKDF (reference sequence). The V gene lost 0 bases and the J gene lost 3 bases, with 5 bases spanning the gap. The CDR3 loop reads CATSRDKHTGELFF. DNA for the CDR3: TGTGCCACCAGCAGAGATAAACACACCGGGGAGCTGTTTTTT.

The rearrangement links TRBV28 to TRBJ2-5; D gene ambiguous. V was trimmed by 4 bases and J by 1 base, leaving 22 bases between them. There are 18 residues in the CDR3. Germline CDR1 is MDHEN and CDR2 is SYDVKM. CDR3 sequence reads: CASSSLLSGIPIQETQYF. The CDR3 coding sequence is TGTGCCAGCAGTTCCCTATTATCAGGCATACCAATCCAAGAGACCCAGTACTTC.

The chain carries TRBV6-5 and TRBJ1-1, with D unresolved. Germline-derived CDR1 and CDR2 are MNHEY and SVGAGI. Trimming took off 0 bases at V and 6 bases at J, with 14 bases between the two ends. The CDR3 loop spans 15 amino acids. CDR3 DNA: TGTGCCAGCAGTTACTCGAGAGGGATTAGTCCTGAAGCTTTCTTT. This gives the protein CASSYSRGISPEAFF.

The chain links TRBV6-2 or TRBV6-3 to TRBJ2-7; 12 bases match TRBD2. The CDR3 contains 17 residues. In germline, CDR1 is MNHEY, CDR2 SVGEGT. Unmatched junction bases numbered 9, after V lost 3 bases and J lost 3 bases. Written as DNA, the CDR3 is TGTGCCAGCAGTTATTCCCGGACTAGCGGGGATCTCTACGAGCAGTACGTC. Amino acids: CASSYSRTSGDLYEQYV.

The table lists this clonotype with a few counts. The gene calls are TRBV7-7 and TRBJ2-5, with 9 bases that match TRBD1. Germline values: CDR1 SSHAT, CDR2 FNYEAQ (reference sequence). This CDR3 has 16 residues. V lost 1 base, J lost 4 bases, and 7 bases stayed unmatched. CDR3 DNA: TGTGCCAGCAGCTTAGTTGGGACAGGGATGGGAGAGACCCAGTACTTC. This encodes CASSLVGTGMGETQYF. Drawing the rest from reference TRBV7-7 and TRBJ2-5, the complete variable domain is GAGVSQSPRYKVTKRGQDVTLRCDPISSHATLYWYQQALGQGPEFLTYFNYEAQPDKSGLPSDRFSAERPEGSISTLTIQRTEQRDSAMYRCASSLVGTGMGETQYFGPGTRLLVL.

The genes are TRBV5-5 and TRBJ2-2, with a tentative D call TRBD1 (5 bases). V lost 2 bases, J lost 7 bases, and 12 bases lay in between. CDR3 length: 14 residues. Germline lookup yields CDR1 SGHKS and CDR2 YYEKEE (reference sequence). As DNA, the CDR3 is TGTGCCAGCAGCTTTGACAGCCCTAACGGGGAGCTGTTTTTT. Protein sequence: CASSFDSPNGELFF.

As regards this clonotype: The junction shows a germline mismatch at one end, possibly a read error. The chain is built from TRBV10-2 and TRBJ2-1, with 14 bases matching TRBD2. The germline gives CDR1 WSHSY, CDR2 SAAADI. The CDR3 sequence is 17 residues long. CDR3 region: CASSDPGLAGVGNERFF. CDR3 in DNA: TGCGCCAGCAGTGATCCGGGACTAGCGGGAGTTGGTAATGAGCGGTTCTTC.

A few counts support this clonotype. The CDR3 here is CSARDPREGSSNQPQHF. The CDR3 DNA reads TGCAGTGCTAGAGATCCGAGGGAGGGATCTAGCAATCAGCCCCAGCATTTT. This chain links TRBV20-1 with TRBJ1-5; D not resolved. The CDR3 length is 17 residues. Trimming pared 0 bases from V and 0 bases from J, leaving 15 bases between. Germline V gives CDR1 DFQATT, CDR2 SNEGSKA (reference sequence).